The rows below give T cell receptor beta chains drawn from one sample of a study of post-analysis software for immune sequencing data. TCRdb redid the calling of the PCR reads with MiXCR, one entry per CDR3 protein. The sample includes about 460,000 distinct CDR3 sequences, 45% of them seen just once. Specimen: blood. These receptors were obtained from a girl aged 10 to 17 with multiple sclerosis. The CDR3 runs from the conserved cysteine through the conserved F or W. The D gene is left open where the match is weak. Size is stated for part of the rows, as once, few or many counts, or as a class when the clone is expanded.

v_call	d_call	j_call	clone_size	cdr3_aa	cdr3_nt
TRBV20-1	-	TRBJ2-1	few	CSLAAGEQFF	TGCAGTCTTGCTGCTGGTGAGCAGTTCTTC
TRBV5-1	-	TRBJ2-7	-	CASSKLLSTNSYEQYF	TGCGCCAGCAGCAAACTACTCTCGACGAACTCCTACGAGCAGTACTTC
TRBV10-3	-	TRBJ1-1	few	CAMAVGANTEAFF	TGTGCCATGGCCGTGGGGGCGAACACTGAAGCTTTCTTT
TRBV7-3	-	TRBJ2-7	-	CASSPIGGASYEQYF	TGTGCCAGCAGCCCTATAGGGGGGGCATCCTACGAGCAGTACTTC
TRBV6-5	-	TRBJ2-6	-	CASSSNRGAVGANVLTF	TGTGCCAGCAGTTCCAACCGGGGGGCGGTTGGGGCCAACGTCCTGACTTTC
TRBV20-1	-	TRBJ1-5	-	CSALANSNQPQHF	TGCAGTGCCCTGGCAAATAGCAATCAGCCCCAGCATTTT
TRBV5-1	TRBD2	TRBJ2-5	-	CASRGQAGGEETQYF	TGCGCCAGCAGAGGTCAAGCGGGAGGAGAAGAGACCCAGTACTTC
TRBV28	-	TRBJ2-5	few	CASSLQGGGQETQYF	TGTGCCAGCAGTCTACAGGGTGGGGGACAAGAGACCCAGTACTTC
TRBV7-2	-	TRBJ2-5	-	CASRGYQETQYF	TGTGCCAGCCGTGGGTACCAAGAGACCCAGTACTTC
TRBV29-1	-	TRBJ1-5	-	CSVEGGGNQPQHF	TGCAGCGTTGAAGGGGGTGGTAATCAGCCCCAGCATTTT
TRBV10-3	-	TRBJ2-3	few	CALSVADTQYF	TGTGCGTTATCGGTGGCAGATACGCAGTATTTT
TRBV7-3	-	TRBJ2-3	few	CASSLLGHPTDTQYF	TGTGCCAGCAGCTTATTAGGACACCCCACAGATACGCAGTATTTT
TRBV5-1	-	TRBJ2-7	-	CASSLGGGASYEQYF	TGCGCCAGCAGCTTGGGGGGGGGCGCCTCCTACGAGCAGTACTTC
TRBV29-1	TRBD2	TRBJ2-3	-	CSVGGRAADTQYF	TGCAGCGTTGGGGGGAGGGCCGCAGATACGCAGTATTTT
TRBV4-1	TRBD2	TRBJ2-5	-	CASSQELAGARGQYF	TGCGCCAGCAGCCAAGAACTAGCGGGGGCGAGGGGGCAGTACTTC
TRBV28	TRBD1	TRBJ1-5	few	CASSRTGGGSQPQHF	TGTGCCAGCAGTCGGACAGGGGGAGGAAGTCAGCCCCAGCATTTT
TRBV27	-	TRBJ1-2	-	CASSPSGGVYGYTF	TGTGCCAGCAGTCCCTCCGGGGGGGTTTATGGCTACACCTTC
TRBV5-1	-	TRBJ2-1	-	CASSLTSLTNNEQFF	TGCGCCAGCAGCTTGACTAGCCTAACTAACAATGAGCAGTTCTTC
TRBV4-1	-	TRBJ2-1	few	CASSNPVRGHNEQFF	TGCGCCAGCAGCAACCCGGTGAGAGGACACAATGAGCAGTTCTTC
TRBV5-1	TRBD1	TRBJ1-1	-	CASSLVPRDRGPNTEAFF	TGCGCCAGCAGCTTGGTCCCCCGGGACAGGGGCCCGAACACTGAAGCTTTCTTT
TRBV11-3	-	TRBJ1-1	-	CASSPSSMNTEAFF	TGTGCCAGCAGCCCAAGCTCCATGAACACTGAAGCTTTCTTT
TRBV12-3/TRBV12-4	TRBD2	TRBJ2-4	few	CASSPSGTWNIQYF	TGTGCCAGCAGTCCAAGCGGGACCTGGAACATTCAGTACTTC
TRBV28	-	TRBJ2-7	-	CASSLRDSTSYEQYF	TGTGCCAGCAGTCTCCGGGACTCAACCTCCTACGAGCAGTACTTC
TRBV12-3/TRBV12-4	-	TRBJ2-4	-	CASRTRGIHYKQYF	TGTGCCAGCAGGACAAGAGGGATACACTACAAGCAGTACTTC
TRBV29-1	TRBD1	TRBJ2-1	-	CSVELLYVTGGRNEQFF	TGCAGCGTTGAATTATTATATGTAACAGGGGGACGGAATGAGCAGTTCTTC
TRBV4-2	TRBD2	TRBJ2-1	few	CASSQALADYNEQFF	TGTGCCAGCAGCCAAGCACTAGCGGACTACAATGAGCAGTTCTTC
TRBV20-1	-	TRBJ1-2	few	CSAIGAYGYTF	TGCAGTGCTATAGGGGCTTATGGCTACACCTTC